This T cell receptor (beta chain) was retrieved from a study of control samples from healthy donors and cancer patients. Here immunoSEQ multiplex PCR was the method, and the copy in TCRdb shows in-frame clones only, minus some. In the table there are approximately 100,000 clones, roughly 86% of which are singletons. Trimming shortened V by 8 bases and J by 0 bases, and 17 bases separated the two germline ends. The V gene's germline CDR1 is MDHEN and CDR2 SYDVKM. This CDR3 region has 16 residues. Input material: blood. The chain combines TRBV28 with TRBJ1-3; D is unclear. This clonotype was obtained from a man between 25 and 39 years old in good health. Written as DNA, the CDR3 is TGTGCCAGCTTTACGGAAGGTGTTTACTCTGGAAACACCATATATTTT. Translated, it gives CASFTEGVYSGNTIYF. The complete variable domain, with remaining parts taken from reference TRBV28 and TRBJ1-3, reads DVKVTQSSRYLVKRTGEKVFLECVQDMDHENMFWYRQDPGLGLRLIYFSYDVKMKEKGDIPEGYSVSREKKERFSLILESASTNQTSMYLCASFTEGVYSGNTIYFGEGSWLTVV.